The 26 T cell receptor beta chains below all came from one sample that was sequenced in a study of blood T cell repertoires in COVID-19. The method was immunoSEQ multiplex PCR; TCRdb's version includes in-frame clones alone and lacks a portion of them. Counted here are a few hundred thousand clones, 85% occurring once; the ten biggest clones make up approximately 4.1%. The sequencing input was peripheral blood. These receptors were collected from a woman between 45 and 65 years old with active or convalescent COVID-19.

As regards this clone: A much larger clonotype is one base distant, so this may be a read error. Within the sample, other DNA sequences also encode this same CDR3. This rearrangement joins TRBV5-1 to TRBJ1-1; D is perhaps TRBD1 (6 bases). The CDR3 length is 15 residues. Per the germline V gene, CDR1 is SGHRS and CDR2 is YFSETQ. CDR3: CASSLDGQGHTEAFF. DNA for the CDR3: TGCGCCAGCAGCTTGGATGGGCAGGGGCACACTGAAGCTTTTTTT.

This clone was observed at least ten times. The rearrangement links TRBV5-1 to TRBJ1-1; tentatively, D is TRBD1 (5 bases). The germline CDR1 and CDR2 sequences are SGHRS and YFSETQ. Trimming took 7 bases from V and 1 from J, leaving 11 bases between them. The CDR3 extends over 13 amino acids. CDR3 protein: CASSNQGNTEAFF. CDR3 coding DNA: TGCGCCAGCTCTAATCAGGGGAACACTGAAGCTTTCTTT.

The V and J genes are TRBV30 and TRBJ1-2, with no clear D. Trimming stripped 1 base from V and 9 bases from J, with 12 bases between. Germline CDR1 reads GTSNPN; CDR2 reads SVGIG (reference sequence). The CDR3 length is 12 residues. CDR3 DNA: TGTGCCTGGAGTGAGGGAGCGGTTCGCTACACCTTC. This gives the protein CAWSEGAVRYTF.

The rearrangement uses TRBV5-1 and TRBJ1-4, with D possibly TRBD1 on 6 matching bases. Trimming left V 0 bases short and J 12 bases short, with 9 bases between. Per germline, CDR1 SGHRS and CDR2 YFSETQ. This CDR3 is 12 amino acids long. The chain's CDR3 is CASSLDKGELFF. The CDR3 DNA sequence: TGCGCCAGCAGCTTGGATAAGGGGGAACTGTTTTTT.

CDR3 sequence: CASSPIDRGTYEQYF. The DNA for the CDR3 is TGTGCCAGCTCACCCATAGACAGGGGGACCTACGAGCAGTACTTC. V gene TRBV18 combines with J gene TRBJ2-7, with 9 positions matching TRBD1. The CDR3 loop spans 15 amino acids. Germline V gene data show CDR1 as KGHSH and CDR2 as LQKENI. Germline trimming cut 3 bases from V and 2 bases from J; bases unmatched to any gene: 5.

CDR3 protein: CASTPDSGAQETQYF. The CDR3 DNA is TGTGCCAGCACGCCAGATAGCGGGGCTCAGGAGACCCAGTACTTC. This chain uses TRBV5-6 with TRBJ2-5, with 8 bases that match TRBD2. The CDR3 has 15 residues. Germline V gene lookup returns CDR1 SGHDT and CDR2 YYEEEE. V dropped 6 bases and J dropped 5; count of bases not matched to a gene: 12. The variable domain in full, with the rest retrieved from reference TRBV5-6 and TRBJ2-5, is DAGVTQSPTHLIKTRGQQVTLRCSPKSGHDTVSWYQQALGQGPQFIFQYYEEEERQRGNFPDRFSGHQFPNYSSELNVNALLLGDSALYLCASTPDSGAQETQYFGPGTRLLVL.

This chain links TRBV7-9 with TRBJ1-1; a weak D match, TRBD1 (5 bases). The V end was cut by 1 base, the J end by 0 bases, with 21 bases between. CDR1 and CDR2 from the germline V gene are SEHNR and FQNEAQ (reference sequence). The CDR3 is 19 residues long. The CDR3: CASSLGAYWGRAVNTEAFF. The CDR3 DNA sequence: TGTGCCAGCAGCTTAGGGGCCTACTGGGGCCGTGCCGTGAACACTGAAGCTTTCTTT.

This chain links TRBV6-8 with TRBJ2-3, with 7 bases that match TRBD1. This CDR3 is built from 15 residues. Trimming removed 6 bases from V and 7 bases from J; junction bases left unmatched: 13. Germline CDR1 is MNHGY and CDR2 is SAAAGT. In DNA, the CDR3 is TGTGCCAGCAGCAATCCGGACAGGAAGAGAAATACGCAGTATTTT. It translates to CASSNPDRKRNTQYF.

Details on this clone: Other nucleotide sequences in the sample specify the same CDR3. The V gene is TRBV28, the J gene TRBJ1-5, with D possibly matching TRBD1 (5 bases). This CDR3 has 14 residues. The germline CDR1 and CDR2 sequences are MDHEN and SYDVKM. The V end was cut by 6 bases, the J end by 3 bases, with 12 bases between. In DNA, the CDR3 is TGTGCCAGCAGGGGGGGACGGGTCAATCAGCCCCAGCATTTT. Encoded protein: CASRGGRVNQPQHF.

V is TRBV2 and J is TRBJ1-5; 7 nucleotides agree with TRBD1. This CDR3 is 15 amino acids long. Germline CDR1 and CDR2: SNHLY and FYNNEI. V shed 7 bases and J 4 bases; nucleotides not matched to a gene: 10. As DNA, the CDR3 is TGTGCCAGCACCTTGCGGGACAGAGGGAATCAGCCCCAGCATTTT. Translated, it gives CASTLRDRGNQPQHF.

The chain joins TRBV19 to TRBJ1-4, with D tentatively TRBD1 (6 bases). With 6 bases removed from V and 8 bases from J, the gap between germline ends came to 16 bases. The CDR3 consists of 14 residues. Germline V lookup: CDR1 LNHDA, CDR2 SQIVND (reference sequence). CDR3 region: CASRDTGLREKLFF. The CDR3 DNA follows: TGTGCCAGTAGGGATACAGGGTTACGGGAAAAACTGTTTTTT.

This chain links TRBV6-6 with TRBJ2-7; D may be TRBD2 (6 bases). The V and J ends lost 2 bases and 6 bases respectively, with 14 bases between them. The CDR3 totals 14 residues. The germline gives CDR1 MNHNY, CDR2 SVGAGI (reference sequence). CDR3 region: CASSYRAGTSEQYF. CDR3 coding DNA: TGTGCCAGCAGTTACCGGGCGGGGACGAGCGAGCAGTACTTC.

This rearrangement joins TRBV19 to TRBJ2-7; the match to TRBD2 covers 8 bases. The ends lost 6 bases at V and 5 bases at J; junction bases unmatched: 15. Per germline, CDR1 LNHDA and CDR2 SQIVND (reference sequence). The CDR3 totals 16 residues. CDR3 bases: TGTGCCAGTAGCCCGGGTGGAGGCGGGAGGAGGAACGAGCAGTACTTC. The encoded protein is CASSPGGGGRRNEQYF.

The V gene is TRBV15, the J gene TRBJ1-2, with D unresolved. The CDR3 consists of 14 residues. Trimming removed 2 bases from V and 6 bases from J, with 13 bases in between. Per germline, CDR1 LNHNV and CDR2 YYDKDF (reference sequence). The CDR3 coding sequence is TGTGCCACCAGCAGATCCCCTACCACTAATGGCTACACCTTC. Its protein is CATSRSPTTNGYTF.

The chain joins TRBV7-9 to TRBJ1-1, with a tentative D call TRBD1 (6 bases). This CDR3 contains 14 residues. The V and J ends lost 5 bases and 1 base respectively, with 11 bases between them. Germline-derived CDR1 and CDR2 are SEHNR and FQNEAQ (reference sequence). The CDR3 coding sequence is TGTGCCAGCAGCGGGCCGGGACAGAACACTGAAGCTTTCTTT. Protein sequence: CASSGPGQNTEAFF.

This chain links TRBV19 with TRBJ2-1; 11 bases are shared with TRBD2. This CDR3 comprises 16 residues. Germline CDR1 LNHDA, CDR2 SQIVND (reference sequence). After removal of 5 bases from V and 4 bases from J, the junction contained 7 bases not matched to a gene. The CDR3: CASSARLAGSYNEQFF. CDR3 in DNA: TGTGCCAGTAGTGCAAGACTAGCGGGATCGTACAATGAGCAGTTCTTC.

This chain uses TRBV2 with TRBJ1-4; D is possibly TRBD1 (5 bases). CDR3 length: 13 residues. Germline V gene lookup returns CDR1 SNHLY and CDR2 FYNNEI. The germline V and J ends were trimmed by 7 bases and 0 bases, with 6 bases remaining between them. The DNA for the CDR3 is TGTGCCAGCACGACAGCAACTAATGAAAAACTGTTTTTT. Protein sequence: CASTTATNEKLFF. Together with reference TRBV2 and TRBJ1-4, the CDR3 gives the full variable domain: EPEVTQTPSHQVTQMGQEVILRCVPISNHLYFYWYRQILGQKVEFLVSFYNNEISEKSEIFDDQFSVERPDGSNFTLKIRSTKLEDSAMYFCASTTATNEKLFFGSGTQLSVL.

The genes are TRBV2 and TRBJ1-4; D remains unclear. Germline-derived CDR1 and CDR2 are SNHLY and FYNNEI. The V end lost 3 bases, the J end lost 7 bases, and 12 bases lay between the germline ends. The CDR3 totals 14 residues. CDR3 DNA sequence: TGTGCCAGCAGTGATCTGGGGAGCGGTGAAAAACTGTTTTTT. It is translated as CASSDLGSGEKLFF.

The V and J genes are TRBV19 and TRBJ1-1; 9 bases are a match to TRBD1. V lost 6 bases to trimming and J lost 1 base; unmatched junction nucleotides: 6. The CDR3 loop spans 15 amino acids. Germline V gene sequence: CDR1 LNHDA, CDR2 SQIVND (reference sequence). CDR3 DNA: TGTGCCAGTAGGGAACAGGGGGCGACGAACACTGAAGCTTTCTTT. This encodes CASREQGATNTEAFF.

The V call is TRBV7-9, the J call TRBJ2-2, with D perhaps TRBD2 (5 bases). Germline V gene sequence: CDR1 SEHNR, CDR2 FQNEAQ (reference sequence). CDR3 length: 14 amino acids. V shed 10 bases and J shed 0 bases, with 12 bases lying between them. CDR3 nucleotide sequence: TGTGCCACCCACCGGACTTCGAACACCGGGGAGCTGTTTTTT. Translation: CATHRTSNTGELFF.

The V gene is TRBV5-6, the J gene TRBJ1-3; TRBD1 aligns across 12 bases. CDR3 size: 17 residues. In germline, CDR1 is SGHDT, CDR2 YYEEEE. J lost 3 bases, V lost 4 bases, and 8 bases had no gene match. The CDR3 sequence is CASSPTGTGGLGNTIYF. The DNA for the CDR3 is TGTGCCAGCAGCCCAACCGGGACAGGGGGCCTTGGAAACACCATATATTTT.

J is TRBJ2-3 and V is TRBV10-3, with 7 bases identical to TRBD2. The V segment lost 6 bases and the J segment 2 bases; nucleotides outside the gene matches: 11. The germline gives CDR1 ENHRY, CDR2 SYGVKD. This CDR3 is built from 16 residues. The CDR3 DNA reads TGTGCCATCAGCGAACGACTAGCCCCCAACACAGATACGCAGTATTTT. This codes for CAISERLAPNTDTQYF.

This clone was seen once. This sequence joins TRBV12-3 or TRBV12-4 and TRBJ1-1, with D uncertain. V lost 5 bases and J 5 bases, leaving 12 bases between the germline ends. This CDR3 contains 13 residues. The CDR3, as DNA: TGTGCCAGCAGTCCCCGGTTACCTACTGAAGCTTTCTTT. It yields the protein CASSPRLPTEAFF.

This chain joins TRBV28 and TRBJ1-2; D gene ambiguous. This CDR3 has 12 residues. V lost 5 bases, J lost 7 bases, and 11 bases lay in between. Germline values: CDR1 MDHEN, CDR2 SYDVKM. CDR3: CASSTQEVGYTF. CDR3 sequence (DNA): TGTGCCAGCAGTACTCAGGAGGTTGGCTACACCTTC.

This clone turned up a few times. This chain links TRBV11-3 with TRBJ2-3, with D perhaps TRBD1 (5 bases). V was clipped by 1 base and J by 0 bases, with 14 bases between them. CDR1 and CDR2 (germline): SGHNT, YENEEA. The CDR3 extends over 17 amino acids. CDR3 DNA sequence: TGTGCCAGCAGCTTAGCTGTTGGGGCGGTCAGCACAGATACGCAGTATTTT. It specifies CASSLAVGAVSTDTQYF.

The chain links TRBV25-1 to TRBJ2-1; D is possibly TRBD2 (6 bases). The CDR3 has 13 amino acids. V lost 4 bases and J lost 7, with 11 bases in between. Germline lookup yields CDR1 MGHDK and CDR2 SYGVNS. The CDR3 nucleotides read TGTGCCAGCAGTGTGGCGGGAAAGAATGAGCAGTTCTTC. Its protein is CASSVAGKNEQFF.